This T cell receptor (beta chain) is from a study of blood T cell repertoires in COVID-19. The overall study: The study drew acute and convalescent COVID-19 samples from the United States, Italy and Spain.

This clone has more than one count but fewer than ten. Repertoires were generated with immunoSEQ multiplex PCR, while TCRdb's copy carries only in-frame clones and drops some. The sample consists of approximately 120,000 clones, 65% to 90% of them appearing once. V gave up 6 bases and J gave up 1 base; unmatched junction bases: 9. The length of the CDR3 is 17 residues. Germline CDR1 is MDHEN and CDR2 is SYDVKM. The chain carries TRBV28 and TRBJ1-1, with TRBD1 matching 12 bases. What was sequenced was peripheral blood. The receptor was derived from a woman older than 75 with active or convalescent COVID-19. The chain's CDR3 is CASRGTGGKSRNTEAFF. The CDR3 DNA follows: TGTGCCAGCAGGGGGACAGGGGGCAAATCGAGGAACACTGAAGCTTTCTTT.